Here is one T cell receptor (beta chain) with its context. PCR employed 60 Vbeta and 13 Jbeta primers. Using immunoSEQ multiplex PCR, the repertoire was profiled, and TCRdb retains in-frame clones only, with some absent. The table lists about 77,000 clones, roughly 79% of them singletons. Per the germline V gene, CDR1 is MDHEN and CDR2 is SYDVKM. CDR3 size: 14 residues. With 8 bases removed from V and 8 bases from J, the gap between germline ends came to 18 bases. This sample was included in a study of cytomegalovirus exposure and HLA in healthy donors. Sequencing was carried out using PBMCs. This TCR was recovered from a man aged 40-49 years in good health and CMV-seronegative. This rearrangement joins TRBV28 to TRBJ2-2, with TRBD2 as a possible D gene (10 bases). This CDR3 is CASGTGTSAGELFF. CDR3 coding DNA: TGTGCCAGCGGGACAGGGACTAGCGCAGGGGAGCTGTTTTTT.